This is a list of T cell receptor beta chains from one sample in a study of cytomegalovirus exposure and HLA in healthy donors. Here immunoSEQ multiplex PCR was the method, and the copy in TCRdb shows in-frame clones only, minus some. Among over 95,000 clones listed, roughly four fifths were seen once. Sequencing was done on a sample of PBMCs. These receptors all come from a female donor in good health and CMV-seronegative. CDR3s include the opening cysteine and the closing phenylalanine or tryptophan. Fields, in order: V gene, clone size, D gene, J gene, CDR3 DNA, CDR3 protein. The D gene is left open where the match is weak. Clone size is shown for a subset of rows, as once, few, many or a class of expanded clone.

v_gene: TRBV4-1
abundance: few
d_gene: -
j_gene: TRBJ2-2
CDR3nt: TGCGCCAGCAGCCAGGAGACGGGGGACACCGGGGAGCTGTTTTTT
CDR3aa: CASSQETGDTGELFF

v_gene: TRBV19
abundance: -
d_gene: -
j_gene: TRBJ1-1
CDR3nt: TGTGCCAGTAGTAGGGGAAGGGGTGCTTTCTTT
CDR3aa: CASSRGRGAFF

v_gene: TRBV11-2
abundance: -
d_gene: -
j_gene: TRBJ1-6
CDR3nt: TGTGCCAGCAGCTTAGTCCTGGCTCATAATTCACCCCTCCACTTT
CDR3aa: CASSLVLAHNSPLHF

v_gene: TRBV6-1
abundance: once
d_gene: -
j_gene: TRBJ2-2
CDR3nt: TGTGCCAGCAGACCTCTCGACGGGTTCGCCGGGGAGCTGTTTTTT
CDR3aa: CASRPLDGFAGELFF

v_gene: TRBV28
abundance: -
d_gene: -
j_gene: TRBJ1-5
CDR3nt: TGTGCCAGCAGTTTCCTGGGGGGGAAGGTAAGAATCGGTCAGCCCCAGCATTTT
CDR3aa: CASSFLGGKVRIGQPQHF

v_gene: TRBV19
abundance: -
d_gene: -
j_gene: TRBJ2-5
CDR3nt: TGTGCCAGTAGTATTGGAGGGGGCGGCGAGACCCAGTACTTC
CDR3aa: CASSIGGGGETQYF

v_gene: TRBV6-5
abundance: -
d_gene: -
j_gene: TRBJ1-2
CDR3nt: TGTGCCAGCAGTTATTCGGACAGACTACAGCTCTATGGCTACACCTTC
CDR3aa: CASSYSDRLQLYGYTF

v_gene: TRBV6-5
abundance: once
d_gene: TRBD1
j_gene: TRBJ2-7
CDR3nt: TGTGCCAGCAGTGTATGGGACAGGGATCAATACGAGCAGTACTTC
CDR3aa: CASSVWDRDQYEQYF

v_gene: TRBV9
abundance: -
d_gene: -
j_gene: TRBJ2-3
CDR3nt: TGTGCCAGCAGCGTAGCCGGCAGGGGCAAAGCAGATACGCAGTATTTT
CDR3aa: CASSVAGRGKADTQYF

v_gene: TRBV28
abundance: -
d_gene: -
j_gene: TRBJ1-2
CDR3nt: TGTGCCAGCAGTTCCAGGCTCTATGGCTACACCTTC
CDR3aa: CASSSRLYGYTF

v_gene: TRBV28
abundance: -
d_gene: -
j_gene: TRBJ1-2
CDR3nt: TGTGCCACCGCGGAGAAGGCGGGTGGCCGCTTTGGCTACACCTTC
CDR3aa: CATAEKAGGRFGYTF

v_gene: TRBV2
abundance: -
d_gene: TRBD1
j_gene: TRBJ1-1
CDR3nt: TGTGCCAGCAGTCGACAGGGTTTGAACACTGAAGCTTTCTTT
CDR3aa: CASSRQGLNTEAFF

v_gene: TRBV6-1
abundance: -
d_gene: -
j_gene: TRBJ2-7
CDR3nt: TGTGCCAGCAGTGAAGCGGAGGGATCGGCATACGAGCAGTACTTC
CDR3aa: CASSEAEGSAYEQYF

v_gene: TRBV19
abundance: -
d_gene: TRBD1
j_gene: TRBJ2-6
CDR3nt: TGTGCCAGTTTAACGACAGGGGCTCCACCCTCTGGGGCCAACGTCCTGACTTTC
CDR3aa: CASLTTGAPPSGANVLTF

v_gene: TRBV21-1
abundance: -
d_gene: -
j_gene: TRBJ1-5
CDR3nt: TGTGCCAGCAGTTACAGGAATCAGCCCCAGCATTTT
CDR3aa: CASSYRNQPQHF

v_gene: TRBV7-3
abundance: -
d_gene: -
j_gene: TRBJ1-1
CDR3nt: TGTGCCAGCAGCTTATCGGGGAGTACTGAAGCTTTCTTT
CDR3aa: CASSLSGSTEAFF

v_gene: TRBV7-3
abundance: -
d_gene: TRBD2
j_gene: TRBJ2-3
CDR3nt: TGTGCCAGCAGTCGGACTAGCGGGACGGGGGATACGCAGTATTTT
CDR3aa: CASSRTSGTGDTQYF